This T cell receptor (beta chain) was obtained from a study of human T cells and chemical hapten exposure (dated by TCRdb to the early 2020s). At the level of the whole study: For sensitization, 2% DPC in acetone was applied to an approximately 2 cm by approximately 2 cm area of upper inner arm skin. Peripheral blood TCR repertoire changes were tracked in vivo in alopecia patients during primary and secondary sensitization to the hapten diphenylcyclopropenone (DPC). Patch testing was performed on the upper back with Finn chambers containing 0.01% DPC, and the patch tests were scored after 6 days according to International Contact Dermatitis Research Group standards. Alopecia areata with under or over 50% scalp involvement, alopecia totalis and alopecia universalis were represented in the patient cohort, which was mostly female. For TCR sequencing, blood came from twenty-nine alopecia patients at anywhere from one to four time points (pre-sensitization, 2, 6 and 24 weeks). Blood samples were taken from patients before sensitization (week 0) and then at 2, 6 and about 24 weeks after DPC sensitization. Patients additionally received weekly therapeutic DPC doses to the scalp throughout the roughly 25-week study period. Libraries were combined into a pool for sequencing, and differences in TCR yield between samples came mainly from small differences in library volumes within the pool. Study-level results and caveats: Patch test score correlated positively with the number of PT1 expanded TCRs, reaching significance at thresholds 8, 16 and 32 but not at 4. Expanded TCRs formed significantly more large CDR3 similarity clusters than pre-sensitization or healthy control sets, consistent with antigen-driven responses. Repeated subsampling changed both the strength of the expansion versus patch-test correlation and the threshold at which the correlation became significant. Because all patients had alopecia, a presumed autoimmune disease, the immune response of the patients might differ from that of healthy individuals. No change with DPC sensitization was found in the number of TCRs above 1 in 1000 frequency, and no evidence of global repertoire structure alterations was found.

The receptor library was made with RACE. The listed sequencing device is NextSeq 500. During library preparation, unique molecular identifiers were attached to individual cDNA molecules so that TCRs could be counted quantitatively and reproducibly. Both TCR alpha and TCR beta chains were sequenced from each blood RNA sample. Concerning the study's data processing: A median of around 96,000 TCRs per sample was observed, with a range of roughly 20,000 to 750,000. V, J and CDR3 annotation of the TCR reads was carried out using the Decombinator software suite. For the PS versus PT1 abundance plots, all samples were subsampled to the same number of TCRs (28,000). Expanded TCRs were defined as absent before sensitization and observed at least eight times at the 2-week time point. TCRdb trimmed the raw reads at Q25, called clones with MiXCR and kept productive beta chains. All rows with the same CDR3 protein become a single entry with the most common DNA and genes. These V and J calls originate from TCRdb's pipeline instead of the authors' own analysis. This sample is represented by 65,000 to 100,000 distinct CDR3 sequences; around 7% of them were singletons. 1% to 1.5% of the sample lies in the top ten.

As regards this clonotype: No antigen is known for it. No base quality information exists; no much larger clone differs at one position.

V and J lose 2 bases and 0 bases, and a span of 4 bases separates them. The germline V gene sets CDR1 to SNHLY and CDR2 to FYNNEI. Reading from cysteine to phenylalanine, the CDR3 counts 13 amino acids. The only DNA kept is the CDR3, 39 bases in frame from the first base. The meaning of the sample's time point label: patch test 2, 6 weeks after DPC sensitization. The sample's treatment or condition label, in plain terms: therapeutic diphenylcyclopropenone sensitization with weekly scalp DPC. At every patch-test visit, the blood draw took place before the patch test was put on. Patients were considered eligible if aged 18 to 70, diagnosed with alopecia and deemed suitable for DPC therapy, and patients were excluded if pregnant. Total RNA was extracted from unfractionated whole blood that had been collected in Tempus Blood RNA tubes.

The origin of this receptor is a woman in her 30s with alopecia areata. Some clones in this sample may be carry-over from other donors' samples. Specimen: whole blood, collected in connection with sensitization to the hapten diphenylcyclopropenone (DPC). The V and J segments used are TRBV2 and TRBJ1-2; the D gene is unclear. The DNA sequence is as follows: TGTGCCAGCAGTGAATATTCTAACTATGGCTACACCTTC. Translated, it gives CASSEYSNYGYTF. With the portions outside the CDR3 filled from the reference TRBV2 and TRBJ1-2 genes, the complete variable region becomes EPEVTQTPSHQVTQMGQEVILRCVPISNHLYFYWYRQILGQKVEFLVSFYNNEISEKSEIFDDQFSVERPDGSNFTLKIRSTKLEDSAMYFCASSEYSNYGYTFGSGTRLTVV.